This T cell receptor beta chain was documented in a study of shared clonotypes between healthy human individuals (TCRdb year 2020). Regarding the study in general: Three men and two women, aged 18 to 49 years, made up the cohort. For each donor, CD4 naive and CD4 memory were each given three plates, CD8 naive was given two plates, and CD8 memory was given one plate. To estimate repertoire size and how much clonotype sharing occurs between individuals, the study deeply sequenced the blood TCR repertoires of about five healthy adults. To increase sequencing depth and limit assay-specific biases, different laboratories used diverse techniques to prepare libraries and sequence TCR repertoires. Leukapheresis yielded between about 0.85 and 10 billion PBMCs per donor. Study-wide conclusions, independent of this receptor: Sampling was limited to blood, and TCR repertoires in tissue likely differ from TCR repertoires in blood. Because the study included only a small number of donors, the genetic and exposure-history diversity represented was limited. Pairwise subsampling indicated that sequencing depth was expected to affect the degree of clonotype sharing among donors. Approximately 4.8% of naive CD4, 3.5% of naive CD8, around 2.3% of memory CD4, and less than 0.45% of memory CD8 clonotypes were shared across a handful of donors. Larger estimated clonotype richness was generally found for naive subsets than for memory subsets. Compared with non-shared clonotypes, clonotypes shared by all four sorted-subset donors had higher generation probabilities. Incomplete sequencing was indicated by rarefaction of sorted-subset datasets, despite the large sequencing depth.

Inclusive of the bounding cysteine and phenylalanine, the CDR3 is 15 residues long. Here the CDR3 DNA is all that survives: 45 bases in frame from base 1. Trimming removed 7 bases from V and 5 bases from J, leaving 20 bases between the germline ends. Looking up the germline V gene yields CDR1 MNHNS and CDR2 SASEGT. Donors were healthy HIV-negative adults with no recently reported acute infections or vaccinations. Every donor was a Caucasian adult residing in Nashville, Tennessee, USA. Magnetic negative selection was used to enrich CD4+ T cells, after which naive cells were positively selected on CD45RA and the negative fraction became the memory subset. After blood collection by leukapheresis, PBMCs were isolated using Ficoll-Histopaque density gradient centrifugation and then cryopreserved in the vapor phase of liquid nitrogen. Analytical flow cytometry was used to check the purity and quantity of each magnetically sorted T cell population. From each sorted fraction, genomic DNA was isolated and quantified by UV absorbance on a Nanodrop 2000c.

With regard to this clone: This clone's antigen is unknown. No much larger clone exists at a distance of one base, and base qualities are not known.

Using the deep immunoSEQ assay, TCR CDR3 regions were amplified from genomic DNA by multiplex PCR. For each cell subset, the extracted genomic DNA was distributed evenly across all wells of several immunoSEQ 96-well plates, and each plate served as one replicate. Each replicate PCR for sorted subsets received around 0.2 ug genomic DNA, equal to about 30,000 T cell genomes. The purified libraries were quantified using a Qubit 3.0 fluorometer, sized with a Bioanalyzer 2100, and then quantified again using the KAPA Library Quantification kit. A separate single-read 150-cycle Illumina NextSeq 550 flow cell was used to sequence each immunoSEQ 96-well plate. Turning to the authors' computational methods: Because only junctional sequences without quality scores were contained in the immunoSEQ output, filtering matching that applied to full-length reads could not be performed. Sequences were annotated with PyIR, a Python wrapper for IgBLAST v1.9, using IMGT germline references to assign V/J genes and CDR3. Reads with weak V/J assignments (E-value above 1e-6), missing CDR3, stop codons, out-of-frame junctions, or ambiguous translated residues were removed. V3J clonotypes were defined as sequences sharing an identical inferred V gene, J gene, and CDR3 amino acid sequence. Percentage overlap between repertoires was computed as shared unique clonotypes divided by the size of the smaller repertoire. Three approaches were used to assess repertoire richness: RTK rarefaction, the Chao1 estimator, and Recon v2.1 estimates of unobserved clonotypes. OLGA was used to compute generation probabilities for all TCRbeta clonotypes that the gDNA method yielded from a handful of donors. TCRdb mirrors the immuneACCESS table, restricted to in-frame sequences. Some clones are absent from its copies; in checked studies, under half trace to an unresolved V gene, and the reason for the others is unknown. V, J and clone size are taken as reported in that table, and D and trimming were inferred from the DNA itself. Counted in this sample were hundreds of thousands of clones; roughly 72% of them appeared once. The top ten constitute around 1.8% of the sample.

The material sequenced was memory CD4+ T cells sorted from blood. Reading the label with the study, this specimen's cell subset or site is: CD45RA-negative fraction. This receptor was obtained from a woman aged 25-40 years in good health. Recombination joined TRBV6-1 with TRBJ2-5; the D gene cannot be resolved reliably. CDR3 protein: CASTKTDILGETQYF. Here is the DNA: TGTGCCAGCACTAAGACCGACATCCTGGGGGAGACCCAGTACTTC.